This entry is about one TCR beta chain. Its antigen is undetermined. The PCR had 60 Vbeta and 13 Jbeta primers. Sequencing used immunoSEQ multiplex PCR; TCRdb keeps in-frame clones, though not all of them. The sample lists about 110,000 clones, roughly 70% seen once, with 12% to 15% in the top ten. This sample is drawn from a study of cytomegalovirus exposure and HLA in healthy donors. The CDR3 length is 14 residues. The V gene's germline CDR1 is MNHEY and CDR2 SVGAGI. With 5 bases clipped from V and 8 bases from J, the junction kept 10 bases outside the gene matches. Study-level results: Sequencing depth roughly uniform across donors was assumed in presence/absence analyses.

The donors (healthy individuals) were bone marrow donors. Donors were nominally healthy when sampled, though unrecorded immune exposures were likely. This TCR derives from a woman aged 40 to 50 in good health and CMV-seropositive. Sequencing was done on a sample of PBMCs. The chain carries TRBV6-5 and TRBJ1-2, with 8 bases matching TRBD1. CDR3 protein: CASSRTGIYRGYTF. The CDR3 DNA sequence: TGTGCCAGCAGTCGGACAGGGATATATCGGGGCTACACCTTC.